These 27 T cell receptor beta chains were all obtained from the same sample, sequenced in a study of T cells after yellow fever vaccination. TCRdb independently ran MiXCR on the 5' RACE reads; one entry per CDR3 protein. The sample has some 150,000 distinct CDR3 sequences; around 8.5% are singletons. The sequences come from CD8+ T cells sorted from PBMCs, collected 45 days after the yellow fever booster vaccination. These receptors were collected from a man younger than 30 who received the YFV17D yellow fever vaccine.

This clonotype was seen a few times. The chain is built from TRBV19 and TRBJ2-1, with 11 positions matching TRBD2. The CDR3 runs 17 residues. V lost 0 bases and J lost 4; bases outside the gene matches: 5. Per the germline V gene, CDR1 is LNHDA and CDR2 is SQIVND (reference sequence). The CDR3 is CASSIDLAGGPYNEQFF. The CDR3 coding sequence is TGTGCCAGTAGTATAGATTTAGCGGGGGGGCCTTACAATGAGCAGTTCTTC. Complete variable domain (other parts from reference TRBV19 and TRBJ2-1): DGGITQSPKYLFRKEGQNVTLSCEQNLNHDAMYWYRQDPGQGLRLIYYSQIVNDFQKGDIAEGYSVSREKKESFPLTVTSAQKNPTAFYLCASSIDLAGGPYNEQFFGPGTRLTVL.

The table lists this clonotype with a few counts. The chain uses TRBV29-1 and TRBJ2-5; perhaps TRBD1 as D (5 bases). Per the germline V gene, CDR1 is SQVTM and CDR2 is ANQGSEA. The V gene lost 7 bases and the J gene lost 4 bases, with 10 bases spanning the gap. The CDR3 is 11 residues long. The CDR3 here is CSGTQGETQYF. CDR3 sequence (DNA): TGCAGCGGGACCCAGGGAGAGACCCAGTACTTC.

This clonotype has just a few counts. The J gene is TRBJ1-2, the V gene TRBV15, with 7 bases identical to TRBD1. The germline V gene has CDR1 LNHNV and CDR2 YYDKDF (reference sequence). The length of the CDR3 is 15 residues. The V segment lost 2 bases and the J segment 4 bases; nucleotides outside the gene matches: 7. The CDR3 reads CATSRRGQEGYGYTF. The DNA for the CDR3 is TGTGCCACCAGCAGAAGGGGGCAGGAAGGCTATGGCTACACCTTC. The variable domain in full, with the rest retrieved from reference TRBV15 and TRBJ1-2, is DAMVIQNPRYQVTQFGKPVTLSCSQTLNHNVMYWYQQKSSQAPKLLFHYYDKDFNNEADTPDNFQSRRPNTSFCFLDIRSPGLGDTAMYLCATSRRGQEGYGYTFGSGTRLTVV.

V usage is TRBV19 and J usage is TRBJ1-1; D remains unclear. The germline V gene has CDR1 LNHDA and CDR2 SQIVND (reference sequence). The CDR3 consists of 15 residues. V gave up 3 bases and J gave up 1 base, with 12 bases separating them. The CDR3 is CASSISPGRNTEAFF. CDR3 in DNA: TGTGCCAGTAGTATCTCCCCTGGGAGGAACACTGAAGCTTTCTTT.

The chain joins TRBV19 to TRBJ1-1; no clear D gene. The CDR3 sequence is 12 residues long. Trimming took 5 bases from V and 5 from J, leaving 9 bases between them. Germline-derived CDR1 and CDR2 are LNHDA and SQIVND (reference sequence). The CDR3 spells CASSWDPTEAFF. CDR3 coding DNA: TGTGCCAGTAGTTGGGATCCGACTGAAGCTTTCTTT. The variable domain in full, completed from reference TRBV19 and TRBJ1-1, reads DGGITQSPKYLFRKEGQNVTLSCEQNLNHDAMYWYRQDPGQGLRLIYYSQIVNDFQKGDIAEGYSVSREKKESFPLTVTSAQKNPTAFYLCASSWDPTEAFFGQGTRLTVV.

V and J are TRBV19 and TRBJ2-6; D may be TRBD1 (6 bases). Trimming removed 8 bases at V and 0 bases at J, with 17 bases between. The CDR3 consists of 17 residues. CDR1 is LNHDA, CDR2 SQIVND, per germline (reference sequence). CDR3 in amino acids: CASYPGQPSSGANVLTF. CDR3 bases: TGTGCCAGTTACCCGGGACAACCATCCTCTGGGGCCAACGTCCTGACTTTC. Full variable domain (rest looked up from reference TRBV19 and TRBJ2-6): DGGITQSPKYLFRKEGQNVTLSCEQNLNHDAMYWYRQDPGQGLRLIYYSQIVNDFQKGDIAEGYSVSREKKESFPLTVTSAQKNPTAFYLCASYPGQPSSGANVLTFGAGSRLTVL.

This clonotype was recorded a few times. The chain uses TRBV24-1 and TRBJ2-1; maybe TRBD1 (5 bases). The CDR3 is 17 residues long. Trimming stripped 1 base from V and 9 bases from J, with 21 bases between. Germline V gives CDR1 KGHDR, CDR2 SFDVKD. DNA of the CDR3: TGTGCCACCAGTGATTTTACTGCCGGACACCCCCGAGGTGAGCAGTTCTTC. Protein: CATSDFTAGHPRGEQFF.

This clonotype was observed a few times. The chain couples TRBV24-1 to TRBJ2-1; TRBD2 is a possible D gene (6 bases). Germline lookup yields CDR1 KGHDR and CDR2 SFDVKD. V lost 5 bases and J lost 1, with 20 bases in between. The CDR3 contains 18 residues. The CDR3 spells CATSGGTGDSTSYNEQFF. In nucleotides, the CDR3 is TGTGCCACCAGTGGGGGGACGGGGGACTCAACATCCTACAATGAGCAGTTCTTC.

The chain recombines TRBV29-1 with TRBJ2-1; D is ambiguous. CDR1 and CDR2 from the germline V gene are SQVTM and ANQGSEA. The V and J ends lost 4 bases and 6 bases respectively, with 7 bases between them. The CDR3 runs to 11 residues. CDR3 sequence (DNA): TGCAGCGTTGGCTGGGGCAATGAGCAGTTCTTC. This translates into CSVGWGNEQFF.

This clonotype was found many times. The V and J genes are TRBV6-6 and TRBJ1-5; TRBD1 might be the D (5 bases). Trimming left V 5 bases short and J 1 base short, with 9 bases between. The CDR3 loop spans 14 amino acids. The germline V gene has CDR1 MNHNY and CDR2 SVGAGI (reference sequence). CDR3 in amino acids: CASSEGPSNQPQHF. The CDR3 nucleotides read TGTGCCAGCAGTGAGGGGCCCAGCAATCAGCCCCAGCATTTT.

This chain links TRBV6-2 or TRBV6-3 with TRBJ2-1; TRBD2 is a possible D gene (7 bases). Per germline, CDR1 MNHEY and CDR2 SVGEGT. The CDR3 extends over 14 amino acids. V lost 8 bases and J 8 bases, leaving 19 bases between the germline ends. In nucleotides, the CDR3 is TGTGCCAGCCGATTCGGGGGGCGCGTCCATGAGCAGTTCTTC. The encoded protein is CASRFGGRVHEQFF.

This clonotype has a handful of counts. The rearrangement uses TRBV6-2 or TRBV6-3 and TRBJ2-7; no clear D gene. Germline lookup yields CDR1 MNHEY and CDR2 SVGEGT. This CDR3 is built from 13 residues. V was shortened by 0 bases and J by 6 bases, with 9 bases between the two germline ends. CDR3 bases: TGTGCCAGCAGTTACTCGATTATTAGCGAGCAGTACTTC. It translates to CASSYSIISEQYF.

This clonotype has more than one count but fewer than ten. This rearrangement joins TRBV7-9 to TRBJ2-7; perhaps D is TRBD1 or TRBD2 (5 bases each). V lost 9 bases and J lost 7, with 25 bases in between. The CDR3 is made up of 15 amino acids. Germline CDR1 is SEHNR and CDR2 is FQNEAQ (reference sequence). The CDR3, as DNA: TGTGCCAGTATTCTAGACTTCGGGACGTTCGAGGAGCAGTACGTC. It codes for CASILDFGTFEEQYV.

This clonotype was picked up many times. The chain has TRBV6-2 or TRBV6-3 and TRBJ1-1; no definite D call. The CDR3 length is 13 residues. Germline CDR1 MNHEY, CDR2 SVGEGT. V was clipped by 2 bases and J by 7 bases, with 11 bases between them. CDR3 nucleotide sequence: TGTGCCAGCAGTTACGGTCTAAGCAGTGAAGCTTTCTTT. Its translation is CASSYGLSSEAFF.

The chain combines TRBV19 with TRBJ1-5; 9 nucleotides line up with TRBD1. The CDR3 runs to 16 residues. Germline loops: CDR1 LNHDA, CDR2 SQIVND (reference sequence). Trimming removed 0 bases from V and 2 bases from J; junction bases left unmatched: 2. CDR3 in amino acids: CASSIEGQGGNQPQHF. CDR3 coding DNA: TGTGCCAGTAGTATAGAGGGACAGGGTGGCAATCAGCCCCAGCATTTT.

This clonotype showed up just a few times. V gene TRBV2 combines with J gene TRBJ2-3, with 10 bases matching TRBD2. The ends lost 6 bases at V and 4 bases at J; junction bases unmatched: 10. The CDR3 spans 16 residues. Germline CDR1 SNHLY, CDR2 FYNNEI. This CDR3 reads CASSHPSGGGPDTQYF. DNA for the CDR3: TGTGCCAGCAGCCACCCAAGCGGGGGGGGACCAGATACGCAGTATTTT.

This clonotype came up many times. This chain connects TRBV4-3 to TRBJ2-5; a weak D match, TRBD2 (7 bases). V was pared by 2 bases and J by 5 bases, with 9 bases between. The CDR3 is made up of 13 amino acids. Germline V lookup: CDR1 LGHNA, CDR2 YSLEER. CDR3 bases: TGCGCCAGCAGCCAACGGGGGGCTGAGACCCAGTACTTC. Translating it yields CASSQRGAETQYF.

This clonotype was picked up many times. This chain connects TRBV29-1 to TRBJ2-7; D not certain. V gave up 5 bases and J gave up 0 bases, with 14 bases separating them. This CDR3 has 14 amino acids. Germline CDR1 and CDR2: SQVTM and ANQGSEA. The CDR3 DNA reads TGCAGCGTTTTCCTAGACTCAAGCTCCTACGAGCAGTACTTC. Protein: CSVFLDSSSYEQYF.

The gene calls are TRBV15 and TRBJ2-3; D remains unclear. Trimming cost V 3 bases and J 0 bases, with 13 bases left between them. Germline CDR1 reads LNHNV; CDR2 reads YYDKDF (reference sequence). The CDR3 sequence is 16 residues long. CDR3 amino acids: CATSSSGPSSTDTQYF. The DNA for the CDR3 is TGTGCCACCAGCAGCTCCGGGCCTTCGAGCACAGATACGCAGTATTTT.

This clonotype was observed a few times. The rearrangement links TRBV5-6 to TRBJ2-2; D is unclear. V was shortened by 3 bases and J by 1 base, with 7 bases between the two germline ends. Germline V gives CDR1 SGHDT, CDR2 YYEEEE. This CDR3 has 14 residues. CDR3 region: CASSSAGNTGELFF. The CDR3 coding sequence is TGTGCCAGCAGCTCGGCAGGGAACACCGGGGAGCTGTTTTTT.

The J gene is TRBJ2-2, the V gene TRBV5-1; TRBD2 might be the D (5 bases). V lost 1 base and J 9 bases, leaving 16 bases between the germline ends. Looked up from germline, CDR1 is SGHRS and CDR2 is YFSETQ. CDR3 length: 15 amino acids. The CDR3 protein is CASSLMGAALRELFF. The CDR3 DNA reads as TGCGCCAGCAGCTTGATGGGAGCCGCGCTCCGGGAGCTGTTTTTT.

This clonotype appeared many times. The chain joins TRBV12-3 or TRBV12-4 to TRBJ1-2; D remains ambiguous. This CDR3 is built from 12 residues. Trimming removed 6 bases at V and 3 bases at J, with 8 bases between. CDR3 in amino acids: CASSMVDYGYTF. The CDR3 coding sequence is TGTGCCAGCAGCATGGTAGACTATGGCTACACCTTC.

This clonotype came up many times. The rearrangement links TRBV7-9 to TRBJ2-5; tentatively, D is TRBD2 (6 bases). The CDR3 sequence is 12 residues long. From germline, CDR1 is SEHNR and CDR2 FQNEAQ (reference sequence). V lost 4 bases and J 4 bases, leaving 7 bases between the germline ends. The CDR3 spells CASSSGGETQYF. CDR3 nucleotide sequence: TGTGCCAGCAGCTCCGGGGGAGAGACCCAGTACTTC. Together with reference TRBV7-9 and TRBJ2-5, the CDR3 gives the full variable domain: DTGVSQNPRHKITKRGQNVTFRCDPISEHNRLYWYRQTLGQGPEFLTYFQNEAQLEKSRLLSDRFSAERPKGSFSTLEIQRTEQGDSAMYLCASSSGGETQYFGPGTRLLVL.

This clonotype was observed a handful of times. The chain employs TRBV12-3 or TRBV12-4 and TRBJ1-6; 9 bases are shared with TRBD1. The junction had 4 bases not matched to a gene; V was cut back by 3 bases and J by 7 bases. This CDR3 has 15 residues. In DNA form, the CDR3 reads TGTGCCAGCAGTTTTTTGGGACAGGGAAATTCACCCCTCCACTTT. Protein product: CASSFLGQGNSPLHF.

This clonotype showed up just a few times. This rearrangement joins TRBV7-9 to TRBJ1-1, with TRBD1 matching over 9 bases. This CDR3 region has 17 residues. CDR1 is SEHNR and CDR2 is FQNEAQ in the germline V gene (reference sequence). V lost 6 bases to trimming and J lost 3 bases; unmatched junction nucleotides: 14. The CDR3 loop is CASSLNGQGRFDTEAFF. The CDR3 nucleotides are TGTGCCAGCAGTTTGAATGGACAGGGGAGATTTGACACTGAAGCTTTCTTT.

This clonotype was observed a few times. The V call is TRBV7-6, the J call TRBJ1-2, with D unclear. The CDR3 totals 13 residues. The germline V gene encodes CDR1 SGHVS and CDR2 FNYEAQ. V dropped 1 base and J dropped 1 base, with 4 bases sitting between them. The CDR3 loop reads CASSLGDNYGYTF. CDR3 DNA sequence: TGTGCCAGCAGCTTAGGGGATAACTATGGCTACACCTTC.

The sample holds a few counts of this clonotype. The chain has TRBV29-1 and TRBJ1-1; D gene ambiguous. V was shortened by 2 bases and J by 3 bases, with 10 bases between the two germline ends. Germline lookup yields CDR1 SQVTM and CDR2 ANQGSEA. CDR3 size: 13 residues. The CDR3 region has the DNA TGCAGCGTTGAAAGGGAGGCGGACACTGAAGCTTTCTTT. Encoded protein: CSVEREADTEAFF.